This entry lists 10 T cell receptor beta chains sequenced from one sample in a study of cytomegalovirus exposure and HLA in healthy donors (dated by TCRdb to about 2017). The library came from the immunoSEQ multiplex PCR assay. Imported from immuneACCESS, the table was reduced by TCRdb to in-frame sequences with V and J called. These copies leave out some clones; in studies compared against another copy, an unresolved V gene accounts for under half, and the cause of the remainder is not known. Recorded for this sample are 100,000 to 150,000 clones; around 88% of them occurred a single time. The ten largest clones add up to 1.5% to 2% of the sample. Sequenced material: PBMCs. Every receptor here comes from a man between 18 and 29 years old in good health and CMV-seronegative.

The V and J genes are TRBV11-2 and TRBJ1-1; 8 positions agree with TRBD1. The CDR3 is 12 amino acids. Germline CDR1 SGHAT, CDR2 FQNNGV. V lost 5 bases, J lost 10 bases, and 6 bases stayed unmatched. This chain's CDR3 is CASSDWTGRAFF. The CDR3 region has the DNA TGTGCCAGCAGCGACTGGACAGGGAGAGCTTTCTTT. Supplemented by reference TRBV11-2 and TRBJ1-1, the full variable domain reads EAGVAQSPRYKIIEKRQSVAFWCNPISGHATLYWYQQILGQGPKLLIQFQNNGVVDDSQLPKDRFSAERLKGVDSTLKIQPAKLEDSAVYLCASSDWTGRAFFGQGTRLTVV.

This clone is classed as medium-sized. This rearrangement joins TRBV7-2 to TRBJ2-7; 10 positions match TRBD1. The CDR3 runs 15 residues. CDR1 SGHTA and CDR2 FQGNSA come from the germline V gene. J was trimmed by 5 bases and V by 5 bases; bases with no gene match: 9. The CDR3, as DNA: TGTGCCAGCAGCGAACCGGGACAGGGGATTGACGAGCAGTACTTC. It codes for CASSEPGQGIDEQYF.

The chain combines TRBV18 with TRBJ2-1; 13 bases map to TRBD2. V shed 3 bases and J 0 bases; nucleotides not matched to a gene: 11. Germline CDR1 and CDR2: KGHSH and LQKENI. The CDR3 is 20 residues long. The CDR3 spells CASSPTTSGRFGSSYNEQFF. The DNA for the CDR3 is TGTGCCAGCTCACCCACGACTAGCGGGAGGTTCGGGAGCTCCTACAATGAGCAGTTCTTC.

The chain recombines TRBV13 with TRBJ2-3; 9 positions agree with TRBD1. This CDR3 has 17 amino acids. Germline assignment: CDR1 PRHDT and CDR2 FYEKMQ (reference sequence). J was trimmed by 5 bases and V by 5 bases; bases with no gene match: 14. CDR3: CASSGRTGTGIVDTQYF. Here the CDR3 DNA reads TGTGCCAGCAGCGGGCGGACCGGGACAGGGATAGTAGATACGCAGTATTTT.

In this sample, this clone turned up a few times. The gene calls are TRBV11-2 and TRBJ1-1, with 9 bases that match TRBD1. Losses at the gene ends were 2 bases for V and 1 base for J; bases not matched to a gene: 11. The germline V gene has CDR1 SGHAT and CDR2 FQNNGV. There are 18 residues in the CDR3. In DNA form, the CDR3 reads TGTGCCAGCAGCTTACCCCGGGACAGGGCCTTCGCGAACACTGAAGCTTTCTTT. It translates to CASSLPRDRAFANTEAFF.

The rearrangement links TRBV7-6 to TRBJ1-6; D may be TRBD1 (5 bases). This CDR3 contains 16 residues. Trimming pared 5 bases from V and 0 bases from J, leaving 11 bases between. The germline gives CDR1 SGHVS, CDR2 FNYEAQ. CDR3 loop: CASSPQASSYNSPLHF. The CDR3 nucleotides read TGTGCCAGCAGCCCACAGGCCAGCTCCTATAATTCACCCCTCCACTTT.

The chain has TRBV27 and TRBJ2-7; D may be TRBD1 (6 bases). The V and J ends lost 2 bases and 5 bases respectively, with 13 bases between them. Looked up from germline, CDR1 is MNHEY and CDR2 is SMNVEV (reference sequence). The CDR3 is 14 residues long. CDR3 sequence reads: CASSLLTGYHEQYF. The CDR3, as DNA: TGTGCCAGCAGTTTACTCACAGGGTACCACGAGCAGTACTTC.

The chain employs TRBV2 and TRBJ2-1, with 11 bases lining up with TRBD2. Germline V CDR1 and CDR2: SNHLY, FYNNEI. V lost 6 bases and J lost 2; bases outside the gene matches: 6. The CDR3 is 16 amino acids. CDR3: CASRRLAGNAYNEQFF. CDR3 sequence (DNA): TGTGCCAGCAGGAGACTAGCGGGAAATGCCTACAATGAGCAGTTCTTC.

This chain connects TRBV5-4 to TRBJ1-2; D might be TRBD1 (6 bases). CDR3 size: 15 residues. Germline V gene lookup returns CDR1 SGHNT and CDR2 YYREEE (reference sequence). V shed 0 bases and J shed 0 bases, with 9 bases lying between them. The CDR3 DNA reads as TGTGCCAGCAGCTTGGCAGGGGCAGCTAACTATGGCTACACCTTC. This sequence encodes CASSLAGAANYGYTF. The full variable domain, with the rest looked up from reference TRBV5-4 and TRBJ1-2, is ETGVTQSPTHLIKTRGQQVTLRCSSQSGHNTVSWYQQALGQGPQFIFQYYREEENGRGNFPPRFSGLQFPNYSSELNVNALELDDSALYLCASSLAGAANYGYTFGSGTRLTVV.

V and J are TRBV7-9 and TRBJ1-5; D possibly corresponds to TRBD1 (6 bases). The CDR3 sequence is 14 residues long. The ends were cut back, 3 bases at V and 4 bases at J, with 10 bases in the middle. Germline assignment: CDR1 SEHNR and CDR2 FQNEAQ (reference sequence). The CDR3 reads CASSLGHTNQPQHF. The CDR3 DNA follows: TGTGCCAGCAGCTTGGGACACACTAATCAGCCCCAGCATTTT.